These 29 T cell receptor beta chains were all obtained from the same sample, sequenced in a study of blood T cell repertoires in COVID-19. Libraries were prepared by immunoSEQ multiplex PCR; TCRdb keeps only in-frame clonotypes and omits some of them. The sample lists approximately 240,000 clones, 80% to 90% seen once, with about 3.3% in the top ten. The sequenced sample was PBMCs or T cells enriched from blood (not recorded which). Receptor source: a woman aged 18-35 years in a cohort exposed to, infected with or recovered from COVID-19 (not recorded which).

The J gene is TRBJ2-1, the V gene TRBV11-2; 10 bases agree with TRBD2. Germline V gene sequence: CDR1 SGHAT, CDR2 FQNNGV. The V gene end was trimmed by 6 bases and the J gene end by 5 bases; junction bases not matched to a gene: 4. The length of the CDR3 is 14 residues. The chain's CDR3 is CASRALAGNNEQFF. As DNA, the CDR3 is TGTGCCAGCAGAGCACTAGCGGGAAACAATGAGCAGTTCTTC.

The chain combines TRBV2 with TRBJ2-7; TRBD2 matches at 10 bases. The CDR3 totals 15 residues. Trimming removed 6 bases from V and 1 base from J; junction bases left unmatched: 6. Germline V gene lookup returns CDR1 SNHLY and CDR2 FYNNEI. The CDR3 DNA reads TGTGCCAGCAGGCTTAGCGGGGGGTCTTCCTACGAGCAGTACTTC. Translated, it gives CASRLSGGSSYEQYF.

About this clone: Other DNA sequences within the sample encode an identical CDR3. This chain uses TRBV5-1 with TRBJ1-1; D is uncertain. V dropped 0 bases and J dropped 4 bases, with 10 bases sitting between them. In germline, CDR1 is SGHRS, CDR2 YFSETQ. This CDR3 has 14 amino acids. The CDR3 region has the DNA TGCGCCAGCAGCTTGGCGGGCGCGGGCACTGAAGCTTTCTTT. It translates to CASSLAGAGTEAFF.

The chain recombines TRBV6-4 with TRBJ1-2, with D maybe TRBD1 (6 bases). CDR1 MRHNA and CDR2 SNTAGT come from the germline V gene. The CDR3 has 16 amino acids. Trimming took 2 bases from V and 4 from J, leaving 17 bases between them. The CDR3 DNA is TGTGCCAGCAGTGACGCGGGGGGCGCGAACCCCTATGGCTACACCTTC. It specifies CASSDAGGANPYGYTF.

The rearrangement uses TRBV2 and TRBJ2-2; TRBD2 is a possible D gene (6 bases). In germline, CDR1 is SNHLY, CDR2 FYNNEI. The CDR3 is 15 amino acids. Trimming removed 6 bases from V and 1 base from J, with 12 bases in between. The CDR3 here is CASRAGTLNTGELFF. The CDR3 DNA reads as TGTGCCAGCAGGGCTGGGACTCTGAACACCGGGGAGCTGTTTTTT.

This chain uses TRBV7-9 with TRBJ2-7, with 9 bases lining up with TRBD1. J gave up 5 bases and V 2 bases, and 7 bases lay outside the gene matches. CDR1 is SEHNR, CDR2 FQNEAQ, per germline (reference sequence). The CDR3 covers 15 residues. This CDR3 reads CASSLTGTGNHEQYF. In DNA form, the CDR3 reads TGTGCCAGCAGCTTAACCGGGACAGGGAACCACGAGCAGTACTTC.

The V and J genes are TRBV19 and TRBJ1-2; 8 positions agree with TRBD1. The CDR3 loop spans 13 amino acids. V lost 0 bases, J lost 12 bases, and 6 bases stayed unmatched. Germline CDR1 and CDR2: LNHDA and SQIVND (reference sequence). The CDR3 reads CASSIERTGRHTF. For the CDR3, the DNA is TGTGCCAGTAGTATAGAGCGGACAGGGAGGCACACCTTC.

The chain is built from TRBV19 and TRBJ1-6, with D perhaps matching TRBD1 (6 bases). This CDR3 is built from 14 residues. Trimming removed 5 bases from V and 5 bases from J, with 10 bases in between. Germline CDR1 is LNHDA and CDR2 is SQIVND (reference sequence). CDR3 sequence (DNA): TGTGCCAGTAGTCACAGGGAAAATAATTCACCCCTCCACTTT. It specifies CASSHRENNSPLHF.

This clone was seen only once. V usage is TRBV24-1 and J usage is TRBJ2-2; TRBD2 matches at 12 bases. There are 21 residues in the CDR3. J gave up 6 bases and V 3 bases, and 19 bases lay outside the gene matches. Germline V gene lookup returns CDR1 KGHDR and CDR2 SFDVKD. The DNA of the CDR3 is TGTGCCACCAGTGATGAGGAGCCTCTAGCGGGAGGGCTCGGGAATGCCGGGGAGCTGTTTTTT. Encoded protein: CATSDEEPLAGGLGNAGELFF.

The CDR3 sequence: CASTRSNYGYTF. CDR3 sequence (DNA): TGTGCCAGCACCAGATCTAACTATGGCTACACCTTC. The J gene is TRBJ1-2, the V gene TRBV28; the D is unclear. Germline-derived CDR1 and CDR2 are MDHEN and SYDVKM. The CDR3 loop spans 12 amino acids. The ends were cut back, 7 bases at V and 0 bases at J, with 6 bases in the middle.

This chain uses TRBV3-1 (or the pseudogene TRBV3-2) with TRBJ1-2; no definite D call. V was trimmed by 1 base and J by 5 bases, leaving 14 bases between them. Germline V gene lookup returns CDR1 LGHDT and CDR2 YNNKEL (reference sequence). CDR3 length equals 15 residues. The CDR3 sequence is CASSQGTGDSYGYTF. The CDR3 DNA sequence: TGTGCCAGCAGCCAAGGAACTGGTGATTCGTATGGCTACACCTTC.

V is TRBV5-6 and J is TRBJ2-7, with 9 positions matching TRBD2. CDR1 is SGHDT and CDR2 is YYEEEE in the germline V gene. Trimming took 2 bases from V and 3 from J; bases not matched to a gene: 6. The CDR3 has 15 amino acids. The CDR3 DNA is TGTGCCAGCAGCTTTGGCGCAGCGGGGGGCTACGAGCAGTACTTC. It yields the protein CASSFGAAGGYEQYF.

J is TRBJ2-7 and V is TRBV29-1; 7 nucleotides match TRBD2. J was trimmed by 5 bases and V by 6 bases; bases with no gene match: 13. Germline V CDR1 and CDR2: SQVTM, ANQGSEA. CDR3 length: 14 amino acids. CDR3 nucleotides: TGCAGCGTGGGGGGACGGGAGGCTCAGGACGAGCAGTACTTC. This codes for CSVGGREAQDEQYF.

The chain uses TRBV5-1 and TRBJ1-3; no clear D gene. The germline CDR1 and CDR2 sequences are SGHRS and YFSETQ. CDR3 length: 14 residues. With 4 bases removed from V and 4 bases from J, the gap between germline ends came to 12 bases. The CDR3 protein is CASSTNTGGNTIYF. The CDR3 bases are TGCGCCAGCAGCACTAACACGGGAGGAAACACCATATATTTT.

J is TRBJ2-1 and V is TRBV25-1; 7 nucleotides align to TRBD2. From germline, CDR1 is MGHDK and CDR2 SYGVNS. The J segment lost 4 bases and the V segment lost 2 bases, leaving 11 bases of the junction unmatched. The CDR3 contains 17 residues. The CDR3 loop is CASSEPVSAGVYNEQFF. CDR3 bases: TGTGCCAGCAGTGAACCGGTTTCGGCGGGAGTGTACAATGAGCAGTTCTTC.

V gene TRBV5-1 combines with J gene TRBJ2-1, with 7 bases matching TRBD2. Germline loops: CDR1 SGHRS, CDR2 YFSETQ. This CDR3 contains 17 residues. J was trimmed by 5 bases and V by 0 bases; bases with no gene match: 11. CDR3 residues: CASSLDAQTSENNEQFF. The CDR3 bases are TGCGCCAGCAGCTTGGACGCACAAACTAGCGAGAACAATGAGCAGTTCTTC.

This sequence joins TRBV29-1 and TRBJ1-1; D perhaps matches TRBD1 (6 bases). Trimming pared 6 bases from V and 5 bases from J, leaving 10 bases between. CDR1 SQVTM and CDR2 ANQGSEA come from the germline V gene. This CDR3 spans 11 amino acids. CDR3 sequence: CSVRGGTEAFF. The CDR3 bases are TGCAGCGTCCGAGGGGGTACTGAAGCTTTCTTT.

The rearrangement links TRBV27 to TRBJ2-2, with TRBD1 matching 11 bases. The V and J ends lost 6 bases and 3 bases, in that order; junction bases with no gene match: 6. In germline, CDR1 is MNHEY, CDR2 SMNVEV (reference sequence). The CDR3 runs to 16 residues. The CDR3 protein is CASSLPGQGDTGELFF. In nucleotides, the CDR3 is TGTGCCAGCAGCCTCCCGGGACAGGGGGACACCGGGGAGCTGTTTTTT.

This CDR3 is CASTSIGGTYNSPLHF. DNA of the CDR3: TGCGCCAGCACTAGTATCGGGGGAACCTATAATTCACCCCTCCACTTT. This rearrangement joins TRBV10-2 to TRBJ1-6; perhaps TRBD1 as D (5 bases). In germline, CDR1 is WSHSY, CDR2 SAAADI. V lost 7 bases and J lost 2, with 15 bases in between. This CDR3 contains 16 residues.

This clone occurred once. The chain combines TRBV27 with TRBJ1-4; D is possibly TRBD1 (5 bases). CDR3 size: 16 residues. With 8 bases removed from V and 0 bases from J, the gap between germline ends came to 16 bases. Germline loops: CDR1 MNHEY, CDR2 SMNVEV (reference sequence). The CDR3 sequence: CASAPTAVATNEKLFF. In DNA, the CDR3 is TGTGCCAGCGCCCCGACAGCAGTTGCAACTAATGAAAAACTGTTTTTT.

The chain links TRBV3-1 (or the pseudogene TRBV3-2) to TRBJ1-2, with 11 bases identical to TRBD1. Losses at the gene ends were 2 bases for V and 0 bases for J; bases not matched to a gene: 5. Germline loops: CDR1 LGHDT, CDR2 YNNKEL (reference sequence). This CDR3 has 17 amino acids. For the CDR3, the DNA is TGTGCCAGCAGCCAACCCGGACAGGGGGCAGCTAACTATGGCTACACCTTC. It yields the protein CASSQPGQGAANYGYTF.

The chain combines TRBV6-5 with TRBJ1-1, with TRBD1 matching 8 bases. The V segment lost 6 bases and the J segment 3 bases; nucleotides outside the gene matches: 6. The CDR3 spans 14 residues. Germline CDR1 MNHEY, CDR2 SVGAGI. The CDR3 sequence: CASRTGEGDTEAFF. CDR3 nucleotides: TGTGCCAGCAGGACAGGGGAAGGGGACACTGAAGCTTTCTTT.

This clone was detected once. The chain combines TRBV5-6 with TRBJ1-5; D is possibly TRBD1 (5 bases). Germline V CDR1 and CDR2: SGHDT, YYEEEE. Trimming pared 4 bases from V and 3 bases from J, leaving 11 bases between. The CDR3 has 14 residues. The DNA of the CDR3 is TGTGCCAGCAGCCCGGTGGGGCTCAATCAGCCCCAGCATTTT. It is translated as CASSPVGLNQPQHF.

This chain links TRBV5-1 with TRBJ1-1; the D gene is possibly TRBD1 (6 bases). Trimming stripped 4 bases from V and 4 bases from J, with 11 bases between. Germline CDR1 SGHRS, CDR2 YFSETQ. The CDR3 runs to 13 residues. This CDR3 reads CASSTGQSTEAFF. The CDR3 nucleotides are TGCGCCAGCAGCACCGGACAGAGCACTGAAGCTTTCTTT.

This clone has a single count. V usage is TRBV11-2 and J usage is TRBJ2-7; 8 nucleotides match TRBD1. CDR3 length: 14 residues. With V trimmed by 0 bases and J by 5 bases, 3 bases remained unmatched. Germline lookup yields CDR1 SGHAT and CDR2 FQNNGV. The CDR3 nucleotides are TGTGCCAGCAGCTTAGAGGACAGGGCCCACGAGCAGTACTTC. Translation gives CASSLEDRAHEQYF.

The chain couples TRBV5-1 to TRBJ2-7; 7 nucleotides line up with TRBD2. With V trimmed by 4 bases and J by 6 bases, 13 bases remained unmatched. The germline CDR1 and CDR2 sequences are SGHRS and YFSETQ. The CDR3 contains 15 residues. The CDR3 DNA reads as TGCGCCAGCAGCCCAGGACTAGACCTCCTCTCCGAGCAGTACTTC. Translating it yields CASSPGLDLLSEQYF.

The V and J genes are TRBV19 and TRBJ1-6, with D possibly matching TRBD1 (6 bases). Germline CDR1 LNHDA, CDR2 SQIVND (reference sequence). V lost 6 bases and J 7 bases, leaving 25 bases between the germline ends. This CDR3 spans 18 amino acids. The CDR3 sequence: CASRGAGAFGHLNSPLHF. Here the CDR3 DNA reads TGTGCCAGTAGGGGGGCAGGGGCGTTCGGGCACCTAAATTCACCCCTCCACTTT.

This chain uses TRBV2 with TRBJ1-1; D unresolved. The V end was cut by 5 bases, the J end by 7 bases, with 14 bases between. CDR1 SNHLY and CDR2 FYNNEI come from the germline V gene. The CDR3 covers 13 residues. CDR3 sequence: CASSIRVIGEAFF. CDR3 sequence (DNA): TGTGCCAGCAGTATACGGGTCATCGGTGAAGCTTTCTTT.

The chain combines TRBV18 with TRBJ1-1; 7 bases align to TRBD1. CDR1 is KGHSH, CDR2 LQKENI, per germline. The CDR3 is 16 residues long. Trimming cost V 1 base and J 1 base; bases outside gene matches: 6. The CDR3 region is CASSPQGAGTNTEAFF. CDR3 sequence (DNA): TGTGCCAGCTCACCACAGGGGGCAGGGACGAACACTGAAGCTTTCTTT.